Listed here are 21 T cell receptor beta chains from one sample, sequenced in a study of blood T cell repertoires in COVID-19. Using immunoSEQ multiplex PCR, the repertoire was profiled, and TCRdb retains in-frame clones only, with some absent. The sample has roughly 140,000 clones; 75% to 85% are singletons. The sample was peripheral blood. The receptor set was obtained from a woman aged 50 to 60 with acute or convalescent COVID-19.

This clone was seen only once. The chain uses TRBV18 and TRBJ2-7, with D possibly TRBD2 on 5 matching bases. Germline V gives CDR1 KGHSH, CDR2 LQKENI. The V gene lost 4 bases and the J gene lost 5 bases, with 18 bases spanning the gap. The CDR3 spans 15 residues. The CDR3 nucleotides are TGTGCCAGCTCACAGGTCGAGGGATCAGTCCACGAGCAGTACTTC. It codes for CASSQVEGSVHEQYF.

The chain employs TRBV28 and TRBJ2-5, with TRBD1 as a possible D gene (5 bases). Germline V gene data show CDR1 as MDHEN and CDR2 as SYDVKM. The CDR3 is made up of 14 amino acids. Trimming removed 3 bases at V and 2 bases at J, with 10 bases between. For the CDR3, the DNA is TGTGCCAGCAGTTTTTCGGCAGGGCAAGAGACCCAGTACTTC. Protein: CASSFSAGQETQYF.

In its sample, this clone was seen once. The J gene is TRBJ2-5, the V gene TRBV4-1; tentatively, D is TRBD1 (6 bases). Trimming shortened V by 0 bases and J by 5 bases, and 13 bases separated the two germline ends. Germline assignment: CDR1 MGHRA and CDR2 YSYEKL. The length of the CDR3 is 15 residues. The CDR3 DNA reads TGCGCCAGCAGCCAAGATCCGGGTGGGGGCGAGACCCAGTACTTC. It encodes CASSQDPGGGETQYF.

Only a few counts were recorded for this clone. V and J are TRBV19 and TRBJ1-1; TRBD1 might be the D (5 bases). The CDR3 is made up of 14 amino acids. Trimming took off 4 bases at V and 4 bases at J, with 13 bases between the two ends. CDR1 is LNHDA, CDR2 SQIVND, per germline (reference sequence). CDR3 nucleotide sequence: TGTGCCAGTAGTACCACGGCAGGGCCCACTGAAGCTTTCTTT. It codes for CASSTTAGPTEAFF.

J is TRBJ2-5 and V is TRBV18; the match to TRBD1 covers 8 bases. CDR3 size: 13 residues. V shed 4 bases, J shed 4 bases, and the junction held 2 bases outside the gene matches. CDR1 KGHSH and CDR2 LQKENI come from the germline V gene. The CDR3 protein is CASSRDRTETQYF. CDR3 bases: TGTGCCAGCTCACGGGACAGGACAGAGACCCAGTACTTC.

The J gene is TRBJ2-5, the V gene TRBV7-3; TRBD2 matches at 12 bases. CDR3 length equals 15 residues. V gave up 5 bases and J gave up 2 bases; unmatched junction bases: 3. CDR1 and CDR2 from the germline V gene are SGHTA and FQGTGA. As DNA, the CDR3 is TGTGCCAGCAGCGACCTAGCGGGGGGGCAAGAGACCCAGTACTTC. Protein sequence: CASSDLAGGQETQYF.

The chain carries TRBV5-8 and TRBJ2-7; D is perhaps TRBD1 (6 bases). This CDR3 contains 15 residues. Germline-derived CDR1 and CDR2 are SGHTS and YDEGEE. V was shortened by 2 bases and J by 3 bases, with 15 bases between the two germline ends. CDR3 protein: CASSLSGVSHYEQYF. The CDR3, as DNA: TGTGCCAGCAGCTTATCAGGGGTATCCCACTACGAGCAGTACTTC.

V usage is TRBV28 and J usage is TRBJ2-1, with 8 bases lining up with TRBD2. Germline V gives CDR1 MDHEN, CDR2 SYDVKM. With V trimmed by 3 bases and J by 6 bases, 7 bases remained unmatched. The CDR3 is made up of 15 amino acids. CDR3 sequence (DNA): TGTGCCAGCAGTTTGGGACTAGACGAGATCAATGAGCAGTTCTTC. It translates to CASSLGLDEINEQFF.

This sequence joins TRBV5-4 and TRBJ2-7; TRBD2 matches at 10 bases. Germline V lookup: CDR1 SGHNT, CDR2 YYREEE (reference sequence). CDR3 size: 16 residues. The V segment lost 1 base and the J segment 0 bases; nucleotides outside the gene matches: 4. CDR3 residues: CASSLRSGGFSYEQYF. Written as DNA, the CDR3 is TGTGCCAGCAGCTTGCGTAGCGGGGGGTTCTCCTACGAGCAGTACTTC.

The chain has TRBV3-1 (or the pseudogene TRBV3-2) and TRBJ2-7; D gene uncertain. CDR1 LGHDT and CDR2 YNNKEL come from the germline V gene (reference sequence). Deletions cut 1 base from V and 1 base from J, with 14 bases between. There are 16 residues in the CDR3. As DNA, the CDR3 is TGTGCCAGCAGCCAAGTATCTCGCGGTAAATCCTACGAGCAGTACTTC. This translates into CASSQVSRGKSYEQYF.

This clone was counted only a few times. V is TRBV6-5 and J is TRBJ1-6; D remains ambiguous. The germline V gene encodes CDR1 MNHEY and CDR2 SVGAGI. V shed 0 bases and J shed 7 bases, with 10 bases lying between them. The CDR3 consists of 15 residues. CDR3 sequence (DNA): TGTGCCAGCAGTTACTCAGAGAGGTTCAATTCACCCCTCCACTTT. This encodes CASSYSERFNSPLHF.

Written as DNA, the CDR3 is TGTGCCAGTGGGAGCGGGAGCACAGATACGCAGTATTTT. This gives the protein CASGSGSTDTQYF. The chain combines TRBV19 with TRBJ2-3, with D tentatively TRBD2 (6 bases). Germline V gene sequence: CDR1 LNHDA, CDR2 SQIVND (reference sequence). This CDR3 has 13 amino acids. Trimming shortened V by 8 bases and J by 0 bases, and 9 bases separated the two germline ends.

The CDR3 DNA reads as TGTGCCAGCAGCGCCCCCCTCAGACAGGGTAATTATGGCTACACCTTC. This translates into CASSAPLRQGNYGYTF. The J gene is TRBJ1-2, the V gene TRBV27; 7 positions agree with TRBD1. V dropped 6 bases and J dropped 5; count of bases not matched to a gene: 15. The CDR3 runs 16 residues. Germline CDR1 is MNHEY and CDR2 is SMNVEV (reference sequence).

This chain joins TRBV6-2 or TRBV6-3 and TRBJ2-1; no clear D gene. The CDR3 is made up of 12 amino acids. V was clipped by 5 bases and J by 7 bases, with 9 bases between them. Germline loops: CDR1 MNHEY, CDR2 SVGEGT. The CDR3 bases are TGTGCCAGCAGTCAAAAACGGAATGAGCAGTTCTTC. The encoded protein is CASSQKRNEQFF.

The V call is TRBV7-6, the J call TRBJ2-7, with D possibly matching TRBD2 (6 bases). Trimming removed 5 bases from V and 2 bases from J, with 10 bases in between. The CDR3 totals 13 residues. CDR1 and CDR2 from the germline V gene are SGHVS and FNYEAQ. The CDR3 bases are TGTGCCAGCAGCACCCCGGGGGCCTACGAGCAGTACTTC. Its translation: CASSTPGAYEQYF.

The chain uses TRBV21-1 and TRBJ2-2; the table calls TRBD1, which could not be checked here. TRBV21-1 is a known pseudogene. This CDR3 is 24 amino acids long. The CDR3 nucleotides are TGTGCCAGCAGCAAAGCCCGGCTGGGGTACACCGGGACAGGGGGCGCAAAGGATCCCGGGGAGCTGTTTTTT. Its protein product is CASSKARLGYTGTGGAKDPGELFF.

J is TRBJ2-1 and V is TRBV4-2; 7 bases fit TRBD2. J lost 5 bases, V lost 4 bases, and 5 bases had no gene match. Germline-derived CDR1 and CDR2 are LGHNA and YNFKEQ. This CDR3 is built from 14 residues. CDR3 residues: CASSPGTIHNEQFF. The CDR3 region has the DNA TGTGCCAGCAGCCCCGGGACTATACACAATGAGCAGTTCTTC.

The chain recombines TRBV5-4 with TRBJ1-2, with 7 bases that match TRBD1. Germline V gene sequence: CDR1 SGHNT, CDR2 YYREEE (reference sequence). The CDR3 is made up of 13 amino acids. V lost 6 bases and J lost 7; bases outside the gene matches: 9. The CDR3 sequence: CASNPRQGGGYTF. CDR3 bases: TGTGCCAGCAACCCACGGCAGGGGGGTGGCTACACCTTC.

V gene TRBV9 combines with J gene TRBJ2-4; D uncertain. Trimming stripped 0 bases from V and 5 bases from J, with 6 bases between. The CDR3 has 13 amino acids. Per germline, CDR1 SGDLS and CDR2 YYNGEE. The CDR3 nucleotides are TGTGCCAGCAGCGTAGCTTCGGAAAACATTCAGTACTTC. It translates to CASSVASENIQYF.

This chain links TRBV5-1 with TRBJ1-2; TRBD1 matches 12 bases. After removal of 3 bases from V and 4 bases from J, the junction contained 10 bases not matched to a gene. Looked up from germline, CDR1 is SGHRS and CDR2 is YFSETQ. This CDR3 spans 17 amino acids. CDR3 in amino acids: CASSWGQGALGGYGYTF. The CDR3 DNA follows: TGCGCCAGCAGCTGGGGACAGGGGGCGCTTGGGGGCTATGGCTACACCTTC. Combining the CDR3 with reference TRBV5-1 and TRBJ1-2 gives the whole variable domain KAGVTQTPRYLIKTRGQQVTLSCSPISGHRSVSWYQQTPGQGLQFLFEYFSETQRNKGNFPGRFSGRQFSNSRSEMNVSTLELGDSALYLCASSWGQGALGGYGYTFGSGTRLTVV.

V is TRBV3-1 (or the pseudogene TRBV3-2) and J is TRBJ2-5, with D perhaps TRBD2 (7 bases). This CDR3 has 15 amino acids. The germline V gene encodes CDR1 LGHDT and CDR2 YNNKEL (reference sequence). Trimming stripped 0 bases from V and 7 bases from J, with 15 bases between. DNA for the CDR3: TGTGCCAGCAGCCAAGAGCTTCATGGGGGGGCGACCCAGTACTTC. As protein: CASSQELHGGATQYF.